This T cell receptor (beta chain) appears in the sequencing data of a study of blood T cell repertoires in COVID-19. Per germline, CDR1 SGHAT and CDR2 FQNNGV. This CDR3 region has 15 residues. V lost 0 bases, J lost 1 base, and 2 bases stayed unmatched. The data were produced by immunoSEQ multiplex PCR, yet TCRdb's version contains in-frame clones alone and is incomplete. The sample records roughly 150,000 clones, over 65% being singletons. This rearrangement joins TRBV11-2 to TRBJ1-1; 7 nucleotides align to TRBD1. Material for sequencing was PBMCs or T cells enriched from blood (not recorded which). This TCR was recovered from a woman aged 50 to 60 who had recovered from COVID-19. The CDR3 DNA sequence: TGTGCCAGCAGCTTAGATCACAGGGGGAACACTGAAGCTTTCTTT. This encodes CASSLDHRGNTEAFF.